Listed below are T cell receptor beta chains from one sample, sequenced in a study of blood T cell repertoires in COVID-19. This table comes from immunoSEQ multiplex PCR, and its TCRdb copy is limited to in-frame clones, with some not included. The sample gives 110,000 to 150,000 clones, roughly 79% of which show up once; about 7.5% is in the top ten. The sample was peripheral blood. Receptors were obtained from a human donor in a cohort sampled during active COVID-19. The CDR3 runs from the conserved cysteine through the conserved F or W. Fields, in order: D gene, clone size, V gene, J gene, CDR3 DNA, CDR3 protein. A D gene is named only where the DNA matches it firmly. Clone size, where shown, is once, few, many, or a class for clones that have expanded.

d_call: NA; clone_size: NA; v_call: TRBV11-3; j_call: TRBJ1-1; cdr3_nt: TGTGCCAGCAGCTTTTCTCGGGGAGCTGAAGCTTTCTTT; cdr3_aa: CASSFSRGAEAFF
d_call: TRBD1; clone_size: NA; v_call: TRBV6-1; j_call: TRBJ1-6; cdr3_nt: TGTGCCAGCAGTGATCAGGGACAGGGGAATTCACCCCTCCACTTT; cdr3_aa: CASSDQGQGNSPLHF
d_call: NA; clone_size: NA; v_call: TRBV28; j_call: TRBJ2-1; cdr3_nt: TGTGCCAGCAGTTCCGGGACAACTTCACGAGAGCAGTTCTTC; cdr3_aa: CASSSGTTSREQFF
d_call: TRBD1; clone_size: NA; v_call: TRBV4-3; j_call: TRBJ2-2; cdr3_nt: TGCGCCAGCAGCCAAACGGACAGGACGTACACCGGGGAGCTGTTTTTT; cdr3_aa: CASSQTDRTYTGELFF
d_call: NA; clone_size: NA; v_call: TRBV5-1; j_call: TRBJ2-5; cdr3_nt: TGCGCCAGCAGCTTAGAAACAGGGATTGAGACCCAGTACTTC; cdr3_aa: CASSLETGIETQYF
d_call: NA; clone_size: NA; v_call: TRBV19; j_call: TRBJ1-2; cdr3_nt: TGTGCCAGTAGTATCCGGACAGCTTTGTCTAACTATGGCTACACCTTC; cdr3_aa: CASSIRTALSNYGYTF
d_call: NA; clone_size: once; v_call: TRBV18; j_call: TRBJ2-3; cdr3_nt: TGTGCCAGCTCACATCAGGGTCCCCCCACAGATACGCAGTATTTT; cdr3_aa: CASSHQGPPTDTQYF
d_call: NA; clone_size: NA; v_call: TRBV6-5; j_call: TRBJ1-1; cdr3_nt: TGTGCCAGCAGGGGGACTATCCCTGAAGCTTTCTTT; cdr3_aa: CASRGTIPEAFF
d_call: NA; clone_size: NA; v_call: TRBV11-3; j_call: TRBJ2-1; cdr3_nt: TGTGCCAGCAGCTTAATTGGGTGGAGGGGCCGATACAATGAGCAGTTCTTC; cdr3_aa: CASSLIGWRGRYNEQFF
d_call: NA; clone_size: NA; v_call: TRBV2; j_call: TRBJ2-7; cdr3_nt: TGTGCCAGCAGTGAAGATCTGGCTAGCGAGCAGTACTTC; cdr3_aa: CASSEDLASEQYF
d_call: TRBD2; clone_size: NA; v_call: TRBV6-2/TRBV6-3; j_call: TRBJ2-7; cdr3_nt: TGTGCCAGCAGCCGACCCGGGACTAGTGTCGAGCAGTACTTC; cdr3_aa: CASSRPGTSVEQYF
d_call: TRBD1; clone_size: few; v_call: TRBV27; j_call: TRBJ2-3; cdr3_nt: TGTGCCAGCAGAGATAGGACAGGGGCAACTAGCACAGATACGCAGTATTTT; cdr3_aa: CASRDRTGATSTDTQYF
d_call: NA; clone_size: NA; v_call: TRBV7-3; j_call: TRBJ1-5; cdr3_nt: TGTGCCAGCAGCCAACGACAGGTGACCGCCCCTTATAGCAATCAGCCCCAGCATTTT; cdr3_aa: CASSQRQVTAPYSNQPQHF
d_call: NA; clone_size: NA; v_call: TRBV11-2; j_call: TRBJ2-7; cdr3_nt: TGTGCCACCGGTCGGGGGAGCGCCCTCGGTTACGAGCAGTACTTC; cdr3_aa: CATGRGSALGYEQYF
d_call: NA; clone_size: NA; v_call: TRBV2; j_call: TRBJ2-7; cdr3_nt: TGTGCCAGCACCGCAGACACCTACGAGCAGTACTTC; cdr3_aa: CASTADTYEQYF
d_call: TRBD2; clone_size: large; v_call: TRBV4-2; j_call: TRBJ2-1; cdr3_nt: TGTGCCAGCAGCCAAGAGACAGGGACTAGCGGTTACAATGAGCAGTTCTTC; cdr3_aa: CASSQETGTSGYNEQFF
d_call: NA; clone_size: NA; v_call: TRBV7-8; j_call: TRBJ2-7; cdr3_nt: TGTGCCAGCAGCGTGATGGGCCAGGGAGGCTCCTACGAGCAGTACTTC; cdr3_aa: CASSVMGQGGSYEQYF
d_call: NA; clone_size: few; v_call: TRBV18; j_call: TRBJ2-5; cdr3_nt: TGTGCCAGCTCACTACAAGAGACCCAGTACTTC; cdr3_aa: CASSLQETQYF
d_call: NA; clone_size: once; v_call: TRBV12-3/TRBV12-4; j_call: TRBJ1-1; cdr3_nt: TGTGCCAGCAGCGAAACAGCGAACACTGAAGCTTTCTTT; cdr3_aa: CASSETANTEAFF
d_call: TRBD1; clone_size: NA; v_call: TRBV5-1; j_call: TRBJ1-1; cdr3_nt: TGCGCCAGCAGCCCCCCTACAGGGGTCACTGAAGCTTTCTTT; cdr3_aa: CASSPPTGVTEAFF
d_call: TRBD2; clone_size: NA; v_call: TRBV9; j_call: TRBJ2-1; cdr3_nt: TGTGCCAGCAGCGTAGGTTTAGCGGGGTACAATGAGCAGTTCTTC; cdr3_aa: CASSVGLAGYNEQFF
d_call: NA; clone_size: NA; v_call: TRBV28; j_call: TRBJ1-1; cdr3_nt: TGTGCCAGCAGTTTATTAACCGCGGTGGACACTGAAGCTTTCTTT; cdr3_aa: CASSLLTAVDTEAFF
d_call: TRBD1; clone_size: NA; v_call: TRBV18; j_call: TRBJ2-6; cdr3_nt: TGTGCCAGCTCACCATCACTGGGACAGGCATACTCTGGGGCCAACGTCCTGACTTTC; cdr3_aa: CASSPSLGQAYSGANVLTF
d_call: NA; clone_size: NA; v_call: TRBV13; j_call: TRBJ1-1; cdr3_nt: TGTGCCAGCAGCTTCACGAGAGGGGGTCGGAGGAACACTGAAGCTTTCTTT; cdr3_aa: CASSFTRGGRRNTEAFF
d_call: TRBD1; clone_size: NA; v_call: TRBV30; j_call: TRBJ1-2; cdr3_nt: TGTGCCTGGAGAGAAAGAAGGACAGGGGGACTCAACTATGGCTACACCTTC; cdr3_aa: CAWRERRTGGLNYGYTF
d_call: NA; clone_size: NA; v_call: TRBV13; j_call: TRBJ2-7; cdr3_nt: TGTGCCAGCAGCCAGTCGCAGGGTTTTTTTCGATACGAGCAGTACTTC; cdr3_aa: CASSQSQGFFRYEQYF
d_call: TRBD2; clone_size: once; v_call: TRBV9; j_call: TRBJ2-7; cdr3_nt: TGTGCCAGCAGCCCAGCCAGCGGGAGTTCCTACGAGCAGTACTTC; cdr3_aa: CASSPASGSSYEQYF
d_call: TRBD2; clone_size: NA; v_call: TRBV29-1; j_call: TRBJ2-7; cdr3_nt: TGCAGCGTTATGGCAGGGGTTCCTAGCGGGAGCTTATCCGAGCAGTACTTC; cdr3_aa: CSVMAGVPSGSLSEQYF
d_call: TRBD2; clone_size: NA; v_call: TRBV30; j_call: TRBJ2-7; cdr3_nt: TGTGCCTGGAGTACCCGGACTAGCGGGCGGGTCCTGAACGAGCAGTACTTC; cdr3_aa: CAWSTRTSGRVLNEQYF
d_call: NA; clone_size: NA; v_call: TRBV5-1; j_call: TRBJ2-1; cdr3_nt: TGCGCCAGCAGTCGATCCAGTGTCTCCTACAATGAGCAGTTCTTC; cdr3_aa: CASSRSSVSYNEQFF
d_call: NA; clone_size: few; v_call: TRBV5-6; j_call: TRBJ1-5; cdr3_nt: TGTGCCAGCAGCTTGGGCCCTGGGACATCATCTAATAGCAATCAGCCCCAGCATTTT; cdr3_aa: CASSLGPGTSSNSNQPQHF
d_call: TRBD1; clone_size: NA; v_call: TRBV6-1; j_call: TRBJ2-1; cdr3_nt: TGTGCCAGCAGTGATCCCGGGACAGGGGCATATGAGCAGTTCTTC; cdr3_aa: CASSDPGTGAYEQFF
d_call: NA; clone_size: few; v_call: TRBV6-2/TRBV6-3; j_call: TRBJ2-5; cdr3_nt: TGTGCCAGCAGTAACTCGAAGACTAGTGGAGAGACCCAGTACTTC; cdr3_aa: CASSNSKTSGETQYF
d_call: TRBD2; clone_size: NA; v_call: TRBV28; j_call: TRBJ2-7; cdr3_nt: TGTGCCAGCCGTAAGCGGGGGTACTACGAGCAGTACTTC; cdr3_aa: CASRKRGYYEQYF
d_call: TRBD2; clone_size: NA; v_call: TRBV7-2; j_call: TRBJ2-3; cdr3_nt: TGTGCCAGCAGCTTAGGATTGCTAGCGGGAGGGGAAGATACGCAGTATTTT; cdr3_aa: CASSLGLLAGGEDTQYF
d_call: NA; clone_size: NA; v_call: TRBV11-2; j_call: TRBJ2-7; cdr3_nt: TGTGCCAGCAGCTTAGGTTTAGCCTCCTACGAGCAGTACTTC; cdr3_aa: CASSLGLASYEQYF
d_call: TRBD1; clone_size: NA; v_call: TRBV5-1; j_call: TRBJ2-6; cdr3_nt: TGCGCCAGCTCCGGGACAGACTCTGGGGCCAACGTCCTGACTTTC; cdr3_aa: CASSGTDSGANVLTF
d_call: TRBD1; clone_size: NA; v_call: TRBV2; j_call: TRBJ2-7; cdr3_nt: TGTGCCAGCAGCCACTTTGGCCAGGGGGCTTCCTACGAGCAGTACTTC; cdr3_aa: CASSHFGQGASYEQYF
d_call: NA; clone_size: many; v_call: TRBV7-2; j_call: TRBJ2-7; cdr3_nt: TGTGCCAGCAGCTTAGGCTCCGGGACACTCTACGAGCAGTACTTC; cdr3_aa: CASSLGSGTLYEQYF
d_call: NA; clone_size: NA; v_call: TRBV18; j_call: TRBJ1-1; cdr3_nt: TGTGCCAGCTCACCACAGGGGCACGGGGGGAACACTGAAGCTTTCTTT; cdr3_aa: CASSPQGHGGNTEAFF
d_call: TRBD1; clone_size: NA; v_call: TRBV5-1; j_call: TRBJ2-7; cdr3_nt: TGCGCCAGCAGCCCGGGACAGGGAGGAGGCTACGAGCAGTACTTC; cdr3_aa: CASSPGQGGGYEQYF
d_call: TRBD1; clone_size: NA; v_call: TRBV7-8; j_call: TRBJ1-3; cdr3_nt: TGTGCCAGCAGCTTGGGGACAGTGGGAACTGGAAACACCATATATTTT; cdr3_aa: CASSLGTVGTGNTIYF
d_call: NA; clone_size: once; v_call: TRBV2; j_call: TRBJ1-1; cdr3_nt: TGTGCCAGCAGCCGAGCGGTGAACACTGAAGCTTTCTTT; cdr3_aa: CASSRAVNTEAFF
d_call: TRBD1; clone_size: few; v_call: TRBV6-2/TRBV6-3; j_call: TRBJ1-5; cdr3_nt: TGTGCCAGCAGTTTGACAGGGAATCAGCCCCAGCATTTT; cdr3_aa: CASSLTGNQPQHF
d_call: TRBD2; clone_size: NA; v_call: TRBV11-2; j_call: TRBJ2-5; cdr3_nt: TGTGCCAGCAGCTCGCTCTGGGGGGAGGGAGAGACCCAGTACTTC; cdr3_aa: CASSSLWGEGETQYF
d_call: TRBD1; clone_size: NA; v_call: TRBV4-2; j_call: TRBJ2-7; cdr3_nt: TGTGCCAGCAGCCAGGGGGACAGGTCCTACGAGCAGTACTTC; cdr3_aa: CASSQGDRSYEQYF
d_call: TRBD2; clone_size: NA; v_call: TRBV6-2/TRBV6-3; j_call: TRBJ2-3; cdr3_nt: TGTGCCAGCAGTTACTCCTACCCTAGCGGGTCTAGCACAGATACGCAGTATTTT; cdr3_aa: CASSYSYPSGSSTDTQYF
d_call: TRBD2; clone_size: NA; v_call: TRBV9; j_call: TRBJ2-3; cdr3_nt: TGTGCCAGCAGCGCCGGACTAGCGGATACGCAGTATTTT; cdr3_aa: CASSAGLADTQYF
d_call: TRBD2; clone_size: NA; v_call: TRBV10-2; j_call: TRBJ2-7; cdr3_nt: TGCGCCAGCAGTGATACGTCTAGCGGAACCTACGAGCAGTACTTC; cdr3_aa: CASSDTSSGTYEQYF
d_call: TRBD2; clone_size: NA; v_call: TRBV4-3; j_call: TRBJ2-7; cdr3_nt: TGCGCCAGCAGCCAAGATCGACTAGCGGGAGTATACGAGCAGTACTTC; cdr3_aa: CASSQDRLAGVYEQYF
d_call: TRBD2; clone_size: NA; v_call: TRBV11-2; j_call: TRBJ2-1; cdr3_nt: TGTGCCAGCAAAATACTAGCGGGCTCCTACAATGAGCAGTTCTTC; cdr3_aa: CASKILAGSYNEQFF
d_call: NA; clone_size: once; v_call: TRBV6-4; j_call: TRBJ2-1; cdr3_nt: TGTGCCAGCAGAAGACAGGCATCCTACAATGAGCAGTTCTTC; cdr3_aa: CASRRQASYNEQFF